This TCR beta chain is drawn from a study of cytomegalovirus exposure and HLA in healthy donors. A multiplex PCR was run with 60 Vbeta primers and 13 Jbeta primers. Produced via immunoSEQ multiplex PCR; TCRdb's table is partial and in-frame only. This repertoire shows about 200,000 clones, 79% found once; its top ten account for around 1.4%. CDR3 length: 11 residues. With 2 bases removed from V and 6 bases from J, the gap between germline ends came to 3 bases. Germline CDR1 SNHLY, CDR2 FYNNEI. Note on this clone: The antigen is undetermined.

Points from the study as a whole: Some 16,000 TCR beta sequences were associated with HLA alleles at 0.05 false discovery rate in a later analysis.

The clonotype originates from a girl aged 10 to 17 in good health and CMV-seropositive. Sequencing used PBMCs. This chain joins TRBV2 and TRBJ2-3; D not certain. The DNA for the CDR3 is TGTGCCAGCAGTGAACGGGATACGCAGTATTTT. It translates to CASSERDTQYF.